This T cell receptor (beta chain) was recovered during a study of CD8 T cells in Susac syndrome (dated by TCRdb to the late 2010s). Study-wide context: Of the Susac syndrome patients who were sequenced, five or six had clinically active disease and roughly 8 were in clinical remission. At the time of blood withdrawal, Susac syndrome patients were either therapy-naive, taking corticosteroids (with some also receiving IVIg), or on IVIg alone. Whether CD8+ T cell activation and differentiation in Susac syndrome was antigen driven was tested using repertoire sequencing. Overall study outcomes, separate from this receptor: No clonal expansion was detected in the CD4+ T cell repertoire of Susac syndrome patients. The study acknowledged that relatively few individuals were included in the TCR sequencing and HLA analysis.

RNA was extracted with the RNeasy kit and roughly 0.45 to 1 ug was reverse transcribed using random hexamers. The immunoSEQ multiplex PCR assay, covering 54 Vbeta and 13 Jbeta segments, was used to amplify TCR beta CDR3 regions. Bias from PCR amplification was corrected by using a synthetic template baseline for primer optimization and for computational correction. Per the source publication's procedure: Only productive sequences were kept, with reads annotated to V, D and J genes according to IMGT and analyzed in immunoSEQ Analyzer. Clonality was computed as one minus Shannon entropy normalized by log2 of the number of productive unique sequences. For each patient and control, public and private clones were evaluated within the 100 most prevalent clones. Clones were defined as Susac-specific if absent from the healthy and MS cohorts, from under 1,200 published viral clones and from other ImmuneACCESS disease sequences. TCRdb redid the processing of the public reads, applying fastp at Q25 and MiXCR, and retained in-frame beta chains. Records with the same CDR3 protein are collapsed into one entry carrying the most frequent genes and DNA. None of the V and J calls come from the authors' own analysis; TCRdb made them. Recorded for this sample are over 140,000 distinct CDR3 sequences; about 95% of them occurred a single time. The leading ten clones occupy about 0.15% of the sample.

In the case of this clonotype: Its antigen target is currently unknown. No base-level quality is on record; no much larger clone is a single base apart.

Peripheral blood CD8+ and CD4+ T cells from healthy donors, Susac syndrome patients and multiple sclerosis patients were profiled using high-throughput TCR beta sequencing. The Susac syndrome patients fulfilled recently defined diagnostic criteria for either definite or probable disease. Bulk CD8+ and CD4+ T cells were purified by magnetic negative isolation, while CD8+ TEMRA cells were enriched using FACS. Blood was drawn into EDTA tubes, processed within 24 hours, and PBMCs were isolated by density gradient centrifugation. PBMCs intended for TCR sequencing were cryopreserved in liquid nitrogen and were subsequently thawed in a 37 degrees C water bath. Purity of sorted or isolated CD4+, CD8+ and CD8+ TEMRA cells was at least 90%. V and J are truncated by 0 bases and 11 bases respectively, leaving an intervening sequence of 7 bases. Taken from cysteine to phenylalanine, the CDR3 has 11 residues. Only the CDR3 region is kept as DNA, spanning 33 bases read in frame from base 1. The germline V gene sets CDR1 to LGHNA and CDR2 to YNFKEQ.

The sample comprised CD4+ T cells from PBMCs. The rearranged segments are TRBV4-2 and TRBJ1-1; confidence is insufficient to name the D gene. This clonotype was sampled from a human donor with Susac syndrome. CDR3 loop: CASSQDQIAFF. The bases are TGTGCCAGCAGCCAAGATCAAATCGCTTTCTTT.